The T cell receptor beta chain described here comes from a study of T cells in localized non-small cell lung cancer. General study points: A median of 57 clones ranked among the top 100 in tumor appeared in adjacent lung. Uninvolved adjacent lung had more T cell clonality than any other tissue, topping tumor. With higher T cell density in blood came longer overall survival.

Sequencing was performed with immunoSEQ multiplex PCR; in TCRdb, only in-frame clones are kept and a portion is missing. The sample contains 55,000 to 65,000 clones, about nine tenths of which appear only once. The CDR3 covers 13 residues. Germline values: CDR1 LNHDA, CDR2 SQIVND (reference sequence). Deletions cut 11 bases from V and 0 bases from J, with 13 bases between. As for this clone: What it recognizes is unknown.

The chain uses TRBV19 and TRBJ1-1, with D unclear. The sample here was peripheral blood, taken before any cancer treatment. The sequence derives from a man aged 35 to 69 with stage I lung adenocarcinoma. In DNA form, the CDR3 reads TGTGCCGCTACAGATCTTATGAACACTGAAGCTTTCTTT. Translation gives CAATDLMNTEAFF.